This TCR beta chain was found in a study of OX40 agonist ivuxolimab in advanced cancers. Study as a whole: A history of anti-PD-1, anti-PD-L1 or anti-CTLA-4 therapy was acceptable, and 40% had some.

Sequenced by immunoSEQ multiplex PCR; TCRdb stores in-frame clones only, minus some. The sample yields over 65,000 clones, approximately 91% seen once. CDR3 length: 17 residues. Germline values: CDR1 SGHNT, CDR2 YYREEE (reference sequence). V dropped 1 base and J dropped 3; count of bases not matched to a gene: 12. This receptor was taken from an adult with an advanced solid tumor such as melanoma, head and neck, liver or kidney cancer. The chain carries TRBV5-4 and TRBJ2-5, with TRBD2 matching 7 bases. Sample: CD4+ or CD8+ T cells sorted from blood, taken in a trial of the OX40 agonist ivuxolimab. In nucleotides, the CDR3 is TGTGCCAGCAGCTTGCCCTGGGGGGGAGGGCCGGAAGAGACCCAGTACTTC. Translation: CASSLPWGGGPEETQYF. Looking up the rest from reference TRBV5-4 and TRBJ2-5 gives the full variable domain: ETGVTQSPTHLIKTRGQQVTLRCSSQSGHNTVSWYQQALGQGPQFIFQYYREEENGRGNFPPRFSGLQFPNYSSELNVNALELDDSALYLCASSLPWGGGPEETQYFGPGTRLLVL.